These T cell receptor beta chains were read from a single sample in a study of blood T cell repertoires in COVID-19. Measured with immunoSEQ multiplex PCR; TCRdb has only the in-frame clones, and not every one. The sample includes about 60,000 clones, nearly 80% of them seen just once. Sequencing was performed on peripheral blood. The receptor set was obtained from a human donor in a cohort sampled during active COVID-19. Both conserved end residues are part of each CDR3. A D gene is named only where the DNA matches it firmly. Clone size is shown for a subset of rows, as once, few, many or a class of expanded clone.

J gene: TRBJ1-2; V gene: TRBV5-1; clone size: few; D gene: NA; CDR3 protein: CASSLVAGDGYTF; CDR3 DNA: TGCGCCAGCAGCTTGGTAGCAGGGGATGGCTACACCTTC
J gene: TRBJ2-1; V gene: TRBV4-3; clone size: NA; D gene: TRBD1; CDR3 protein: CASSQDRGLNEQFF; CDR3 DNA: TGCGCCAGCAGCCAAGATAGGGGGCTTAATGAGCAGTTCTTC
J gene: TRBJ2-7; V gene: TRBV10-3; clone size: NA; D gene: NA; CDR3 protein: CAISAARDSAEQYF; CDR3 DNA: TGTGCCATCAGTGCCGCCCGGGACTCCGCGGAGCAGTACTTC
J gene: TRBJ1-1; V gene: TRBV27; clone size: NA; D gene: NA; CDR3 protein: CASSLLGSNTEAFF; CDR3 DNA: TGTGCCAGCAGTTTATTGGGCAGTAACACTGAAGCTTTCTTT
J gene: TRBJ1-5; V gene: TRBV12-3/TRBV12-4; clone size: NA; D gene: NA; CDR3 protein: CASSPPEGQPQHF; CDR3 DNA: TGTGCCAGCAGTCCCCCCGAGGGTCAGCCCCAGCATTTT
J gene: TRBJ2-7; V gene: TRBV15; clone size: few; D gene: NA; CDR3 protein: CATSRVQGGQPEQYF; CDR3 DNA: TGTGCCACCAGCAGGGTACAGGGGGGGCAGCCCGAGCAGTACTTC
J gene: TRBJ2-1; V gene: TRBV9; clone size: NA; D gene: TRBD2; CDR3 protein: CASSPPRVSGRAMQFF; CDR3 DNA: TGTGCCAGCAGCCCCCCGCGCGTTAGCGGGAGGGCGATGCAGTTCTTC
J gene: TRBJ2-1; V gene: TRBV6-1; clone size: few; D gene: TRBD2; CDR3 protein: CASSDGTTHYNEQFF; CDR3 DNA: TGTGCCAGCAGTGACGGGACTACGCACTACAATGAGCAGTTCTTC
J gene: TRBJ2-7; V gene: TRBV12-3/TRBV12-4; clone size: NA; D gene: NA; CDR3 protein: CASSLSGPYEQYF; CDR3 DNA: TGTGCCAGCAGTTTGAGTGGGCCCTACGAGCAGTACTTC
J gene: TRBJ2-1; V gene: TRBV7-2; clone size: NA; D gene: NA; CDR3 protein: CASSPGLPGEQFF; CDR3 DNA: TGTGCCAGCAGCCCGGGACTCCCCGGGGAGCAGTTCTTC
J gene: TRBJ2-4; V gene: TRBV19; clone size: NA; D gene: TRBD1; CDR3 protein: CASRDRDFFGNIQYF; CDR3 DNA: TGTGCCAGCCGGGACAGGGATTTTTTTGGGAACATTCAGTACTTC
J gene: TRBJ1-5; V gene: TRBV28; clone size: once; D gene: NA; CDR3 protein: CASTISGLGRSNQPQHF; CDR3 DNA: TGTGCCAGCACCATAAGCGGTTTGGGGAGAAGCAATCAGCCCCAGCATTTT
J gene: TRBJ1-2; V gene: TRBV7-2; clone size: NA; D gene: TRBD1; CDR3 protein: CASSLAARQGSYGYTF; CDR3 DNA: TGTGCCAGCAGCTTAGCCGCCAGACAGGGATCCTATGGCTACACCTTC
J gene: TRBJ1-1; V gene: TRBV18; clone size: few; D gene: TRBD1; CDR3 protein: CASSPLGQGVGGNEAFF; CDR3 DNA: TGTGCCAGCTCACCCTTAGGACAGGGGGTTGGTGGGAACGAAGCTTTCTTT
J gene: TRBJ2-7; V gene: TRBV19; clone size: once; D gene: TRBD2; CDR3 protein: CASSTLSGGAHEQYF; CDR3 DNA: TGTGCCAGTAGTACCCTTAGCGGGGGGGCACACGAGCAGTACTTC
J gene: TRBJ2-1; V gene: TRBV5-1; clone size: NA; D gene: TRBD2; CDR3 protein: CASRASGGSYNEQFF; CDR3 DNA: TGCGCCAGCAGGGCTAGCGGGGGCTCCTACAATGAGCAGTTCTTC
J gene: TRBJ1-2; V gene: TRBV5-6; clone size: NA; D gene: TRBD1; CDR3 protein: CASSFGRGPGGYTF; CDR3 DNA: TGTGCCAGCAGCTTCGGCAGGGGGCCGGGGGGCTACACCTTC
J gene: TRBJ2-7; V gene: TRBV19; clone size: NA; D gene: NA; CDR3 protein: CASSIAETASYEQYF; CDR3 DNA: TGTGCCAGTAGTATAGCTGAGACAGCTTCCTACGAGCAGTACTTC
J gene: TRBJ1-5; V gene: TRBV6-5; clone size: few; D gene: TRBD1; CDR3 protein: CASSYAWDSHNQPQHF; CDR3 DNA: TGTGCCAGCAGTTACGCCTGGGACAGCCACAATCAGCCCCAGCATTTT
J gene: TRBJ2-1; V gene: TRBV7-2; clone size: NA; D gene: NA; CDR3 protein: CASSLSYEQFF; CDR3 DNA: TGTGCCAGCAGCTTATCGTATGAGCAGTTCTTC
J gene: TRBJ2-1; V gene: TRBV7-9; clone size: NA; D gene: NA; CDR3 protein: CASSATGPYYNEQFF; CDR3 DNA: TGTGCCAGCAGCGCTACAGGGCCCTACTACAATGAGCAGTTCTTC
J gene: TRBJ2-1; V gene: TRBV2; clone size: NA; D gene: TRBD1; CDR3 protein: CASSERTGDRLNEQFF; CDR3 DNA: TGTGCCAGCAGTGAGCGGACAGGGGATCGCCTCAATGAGCAGTTCTTC
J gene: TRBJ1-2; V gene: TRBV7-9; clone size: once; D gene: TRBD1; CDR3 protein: CASSPGTVYYGYTF; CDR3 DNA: TGTGCCAGCAGCCCCGGGACAGTCTACTATGGCTACACCTTC
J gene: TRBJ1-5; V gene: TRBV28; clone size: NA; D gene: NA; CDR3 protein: CASSLNNGGVRQPQHF; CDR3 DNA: TGTGCCAGCAGTCTAAATAACGGGGGAGTAAGGCAGCCCCAGCATTTT
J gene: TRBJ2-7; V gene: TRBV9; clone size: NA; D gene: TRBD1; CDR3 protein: CASSVGQGAYEQYF; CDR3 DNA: TGTGCCAGCAGCGTAGGACAGGGGGCCTACGAGCAGTACTTC
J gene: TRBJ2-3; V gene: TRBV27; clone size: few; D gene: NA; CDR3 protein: CASSFMGGGTDTQYF; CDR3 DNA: TGTGCCAGCAGTTTTATGGGGGGAGGCACAGATACGCAGTATTTT
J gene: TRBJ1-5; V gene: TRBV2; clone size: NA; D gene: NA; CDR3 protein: CASSDQGSQPQHF; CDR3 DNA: TGTGCCAGCAGTGATCAGGGCAGTCAGCCCCAGCATTTT
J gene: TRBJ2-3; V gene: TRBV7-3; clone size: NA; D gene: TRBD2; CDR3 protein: CASSLGTSGNTDTQYF; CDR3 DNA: TGTGCCAGCAGCCTCGGGACTAGCGGAAACACAGATACGCAGTATTTT
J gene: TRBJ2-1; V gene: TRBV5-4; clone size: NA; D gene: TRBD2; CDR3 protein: CASSVPGLAGGLYNEQFF; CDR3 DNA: TGTGCCAGCAGCGTCCCGGGACTAGCGGGAGGACTCTACAATGAGCAGTTCTTC
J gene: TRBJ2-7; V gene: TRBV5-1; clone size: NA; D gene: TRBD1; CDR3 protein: CASTIGTGGGEQYF; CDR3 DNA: TGCGCCAGCACCATTGGGACAGGGGGGGGCGAGCAGTACTTC
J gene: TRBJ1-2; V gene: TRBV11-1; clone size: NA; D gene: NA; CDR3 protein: CASSRLGGNGYTF; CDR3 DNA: TGTGCCAGCAGCCGACTGGGGGGTAATGGCTACACCTTC
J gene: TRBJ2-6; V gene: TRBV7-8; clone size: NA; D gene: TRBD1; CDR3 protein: CASSPRQGRFGANVLTF; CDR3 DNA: TGTGCCAGCAGCCCCCGACAGGGTCGGTTTGGGGCCAACGTCCTGACTTTC
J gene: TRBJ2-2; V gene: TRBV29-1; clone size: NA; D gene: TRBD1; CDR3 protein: CSVSGQGITGELFF; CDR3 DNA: TGCAGCGTCTCGGGACAGGGTATAACCGGGGAGCTGTTTTTT
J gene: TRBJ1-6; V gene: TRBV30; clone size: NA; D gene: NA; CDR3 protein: CAWSSGTNSPLHF; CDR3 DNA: TGTGCCTGGAGTTCCGGGACAAATTCACCCCTCCACTTT
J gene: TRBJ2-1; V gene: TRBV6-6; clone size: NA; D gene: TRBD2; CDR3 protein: CASSSGGPYEQFF; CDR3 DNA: TGTGCCAGCAGTTCGGGGGGGCCCTATGAGCAGTTCTTC
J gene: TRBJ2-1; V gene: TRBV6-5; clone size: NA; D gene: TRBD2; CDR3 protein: CASSRTRGEQFF; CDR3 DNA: TGTGCCAGCAGCAGGACTAGGGGTGAGCAGTTCTTC
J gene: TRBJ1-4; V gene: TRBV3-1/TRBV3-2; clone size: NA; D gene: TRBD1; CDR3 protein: CASSLGTGGATNEKLFF; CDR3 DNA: TGTGCCAGCAGCCTCGGGACAGGGGGAGCAACTAATGAAAAACTGTTTTTT